The sequence of this T cell receptor (beta chain) was determined in a study of control samples from healthy donors and cancer patients. The CDR3 length is 14 residues. The V and J ends lost 1 base and 4 bases respectively, with 10 bases between them. Looked up from germline, CDR1 is SGHTA and CDR2 is FQGTGA. Here immunoSEQ multiplex PCR was the method, and the copy in TCRdb shows in-frame clones only, minus some. Among 91,000 or so clones listed, approximately 90% were seen once. This chain connects TRBV7-3 to TRBJ2-5; no firm D call. The sequencing input was blood. This sequence originates from a woman younger than 45 in good health. CDR3 residues: CASSLNGPPETQYF. CDR3 DNA sequence: TGTGCCAGCAGCTTAAACGGTCCCCCAGAGACCCAGTACTTC.